The 17 T cell receptor beta chains given below trace back to one sample, sequenced in a study of blood T cell repertoires in COVID-19. Profiling relied on immunoSEQ multiplex PCR, and the TCRdb table lists in-frame clones only, not all of them. The sample consists of hundreds of thousands of clones, roughly 90% of them appearing once. Sequenced material: PBMCs or T cells enriched from blood (not recorded which). The receptors were gathered from a woman younger than 45 who had recovered from COVID-19.

This clone came up a few times. The rearrangement joins TRBV2 to TRBJ2-2; TRBD2 matches 10 bases. Per germline, CDR1 SNHLY and CDR2 FYNNEI. The CDR3 length is 16 residues. V was clipped by 7 bases and J by 5 bases; unmatched bases: 10. The CDR3 sequence: CASTQSAGGHTGELFF. The CDR3, as DNA: TGTGCCAGCACCCAATCAGCGGGGGGGCATACCGGGGAGCTGTTTTTT.

This sequence joins TRBV5-8 and TRBJ2-4; D ambiguous. The CDR3 totals 13 residues. Trimming stripped 4 bases from V and 2 bases from J, with 7 bases between. The V gene's germline CDR1 is SGHTS and CDR2 YDEGEE. This chain's CDR3 is CASSGPPKNIQYF. CDR3 sequence (DNA): TGTGCCAGCAGCGGCCCCCCCAAAAACATTCAGTACTTC.

This clone was seen more than once but under ten times. This chain connects TRBV18 to TRBJ1-2, with 7 bases matching TRBD1. Per germline, CDR1 KGHSH and CDR2 LQKENI. V shed 0 bases, J shed 4 bases, and the junction held 5 bases outside the gene matches. The CDR3 runs 15 residues. The DNA for the CDR3 is TGTGCCAGCTCACCACCGGGACAGAGTCTCTATGGCTACACCTTC. It yields the protein CASSPPGQSLYGYTF.

The V call is TRBV6-5, the J call TRBJ2-1; 8 nucleotides line up with TRBD1. CDR3 length: 13 residues. The V gene end was trimmed by 9 bases and the J gene end by 4 bases; junction bases not matched to a gene: 5. Germline loops: CDR1 MNHEY, CDR2 SVGAGI. The CDR3 region has the DNA TGTGCCAGTTTTAGGACAGGGTACAATGAGCAGTTCTTC. It translates to CASFRTGYNEQFF.

The V and J genes are TRBV10-3 and TRBJ1-1, with 9 positions matching TRBD1. With V trimmed by 6 bases and J by 7 bases, 6 bases remained unmatched. The germline CDR1 and CDR2 sequences are ENHRY and SYGVKD. The CDR3 loop spans 13 amino acids. The CDR3 is CAISGQGMVEAFF. CDR3 DNA sequence: TGTGCCATCAGCGGACAGGGGATGGTTGAAGCTTTCTTT.

The chain joins TRBV11-2 to TRBJ1-2; D possibly corresponds to TRBD1 (5 bases). The germline V gene encodes CDR1 SGHAT and CDR2 FQNNGV. Trimming left V 5 bases short and J 4 bases short, with 14 bases between. The CDR3 totals 14 residues. The CDR3 sequence: CASSPPGHRYGYTF. The CDR3 nucleotides are TGTGCCAGCAGCCCGCCCGGACACCGCTATGGCTACACCTTC.

This chain's CDR3 is CASSSLGGSNNEQFF. In nucleotides, the CDR3 is TGCGCCAGCAGTTCTCTGGGGGGGTCGAACAATGAGCAGTTCTTC. The chain links TRBV5-1 to TRBJ2-1; 7 bases align to TRBD2. The junction had 10 bases not matched to a gene; V was cut back by 5 bases and J by 5 bases. Germline V gene sequence: CDR1 SGHRS, CDR2 YFSETQ. There are 15 residues in the CDR3.

The V call is TRBV30, the J call TRBJ1-4; possibly TRBD1 for D (5 bases). Trimming took off 3 bases at V and 8 bases at J, with 13 bases between the two ends. The CDR3 covers 13 residues. From germline, CDR1 is GTSNPN and CDR2 SVGIG (reference sequence). CDR3 amino acids: CAWSPRKGEKLFF. DNA for the CDR3: TGTGCCTGGAGCCCCAGGAAGGGGGAAAAACTGTTTTTT. The complete variable domain, with remaining parts taken from reference TRBV30 and TRBJ1-4, reads SQTIHQWPATLVQPVGSPLSLECTVEGTSNPNLYWYRQAAGRGLQLLFYSVGIGQISSEVPQNLSASRPQDRQFILSSKKLLLSDSGFYLCAWSPRKGEKLFFGSGTQLSVL.

This chain joins TRBV28 and TRBJ2-7; 9 nucleotides line up with TRBD2. This CDR3 spans 14 amino acids. The germline V gene encodes CDR1 MDHEN and CDR2 SYDVKM. Unmatched junction bases numbered 5, after V lost 7 bases and J lost 1 base. The CDR3 DNA sequence: TGTGCCAGCATTGGGACTAGCAAATCCTACGAGCAGTACTTC. Amino acid sequence: CASIGTSKSYEQYF.

V gene TRBV21-1 combines with J gene TRBJ2-1; the table assigns TRBD1, which was not confirmed against the DNA. TRBV21-1 is tagged as a pseudogene. CDR3 size: 18 residues. Here the CDR3 DNA reads TGTGCCAGCAGCAAAAAGGGGCAGAGAATTCGGACCTTTGATGAGCAGTTCTTC. Amino acid sequence: CASSKKGQRIRTFDEQFF.

This sequence joins TRBV6-2 or TRBV6-3 and TRBJ2-7, with TRBD2 identical over 8 bases. CDR3 length equals 15 residues. The germline V gene has CDR1 MNHEY and CDR2 SVGEGT. V was clipped by 2 bases and J by 6 bases; unmatched bases: 9. Written as DNA, the CDR3 is TGTGCCAGCAGTTACCCCGGGGGGGGCCCAGGCGAGCAGTACTTC. This encodes CASSYPGGGPGEQYF.

The J gene is TRBJ2-3, the V gene TRBV30; 10 bases map to TRBD2. CDR1 is GTSNPN and CDR2 is SVGIG in the germline V gene (reference sequence). The junction had 11 bases not matched to a gene; V was cut back by 3 bases and J by 5 bases. The CDR3 spans 16 residues. The CDR3 spells CAWRHLAGVRGDTQYF. The CDR3 coding sequence is TGTGCCTGGAGACACCTAGCGGGAGTCCGTGGAGATACGCAGTATTTT.

This sequence joins TRBV7-9 and TRBJ2-5; maybe TRBD1 (6 bases). The germline gives CDR1 SEHNR, CDR2 FQNEAQ (reference sequence). The V end lost 6 bases, the J end lost 5 bases, and 22 bases lay between the germline ends. The CDR3 runs to 16 residues. CDR3 residues: CASRRRDIVSGETQYF. CDR3 nucleotides: TGTGCCAGCAGACGACGGGACATCGTTTCGGGGGAGACCCAGTACTTC.

CDR3 DNA: TGCGCCAGCAGCTTGGAAGGGGGATGGGGCTACACCTTC. It yields the protein CASSLEGGWGYTF. V gene TRBV5-1 combines with J gene TRBJ1-2; TRBD1 might be the D (6 bases). The CDR3 contains 13 residues. Germline loops: CDR1 SGHRS, CDR2 YFSETQ. Trimming stripped 0 bases from V and 8 bases from J, with 11 bases between.

The chain is built from TRBV9 and TRBJ2-7; 12 positions match TRBD2. J gave up 0 bases and V 1 base, and 8 bases lay outside the gene matches. Looked up from germline, CDR1 is SGDLS and CDR2 is YYNGEE. CDR3 size: 18 residues. The CDR3 DNA reads as TGTGCCAGCAGCGTAAGTGCTAGCGGGGGGGTAAGCTCCTACGAGCAGTACTTC. Translated: CASSVSASGGVSSYEQYF.

This clone was recorded a few times. This sequence joins TRBV5-1 and TRBJ1-2; D gene uncertain. The CDR3 is 14 amino acids. V was pared by 3 bases and J by 0 bases, with 9 bases between. The V gene's germline CDR1 is SGHRS and CDR2 YFSETQ. The CDR3 DNA reads as TGCGCCAGCAGCTCCCCGGGGACTAACTATGGCTACACCTTC. Residues: CASSSPGTNYGYTF.

V usage is TRBV5-8 and J usage is TRBJ2-5; D unresolved. V was shortened by 0 bases and J by 5 bases, with 11 bases between the two germline ends. The CDR3 totals 14 residues. CDR1 SGHTS and CDR2 YDEGEE come from the germline V gene. As DNA, the CDR3 is TGTGCCAGCAGCTTGGAAGTGCTAGTGGAGACCCAGTACTTC. It codes for CASSLEVLVETQYF.